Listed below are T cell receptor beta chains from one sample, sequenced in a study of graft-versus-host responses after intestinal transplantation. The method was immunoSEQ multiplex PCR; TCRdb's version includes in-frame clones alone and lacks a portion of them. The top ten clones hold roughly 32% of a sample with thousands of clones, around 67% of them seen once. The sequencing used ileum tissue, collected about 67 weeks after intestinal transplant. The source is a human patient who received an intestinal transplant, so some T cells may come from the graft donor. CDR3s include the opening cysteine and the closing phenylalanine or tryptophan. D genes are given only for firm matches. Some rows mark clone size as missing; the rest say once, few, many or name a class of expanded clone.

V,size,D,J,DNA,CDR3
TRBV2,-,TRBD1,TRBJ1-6,TGTGCCAGCAGTTCCGGGACAGGGCCCGCGGCATCACCCCTCCACTTT,CASSSGTGPAASPLHF
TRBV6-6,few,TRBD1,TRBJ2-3,TGTGCCAGCACCCTAGACAGGGGTAGGGGCACAGATACGCAGTATTTT,CASTLDRGRGTDTQYF
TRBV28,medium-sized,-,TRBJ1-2,TGTGCCAGCAGGGGGGCGGTGAGGGGGACTCTAAACTATGGCTACACCTTC,CASRGAVRGTLNYGYTF
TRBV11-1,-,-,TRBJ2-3,TGTGCCAGCAGCCCGAGGAGCCGGGGCGGAGGTACAGATACGCAGTATTTT,CASSPRSRGGGTDTQYF
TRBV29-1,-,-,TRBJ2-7,TGCAGCTACGGGGGAAGCCCCAAGGGCGAGCAGTACTTC,CSYGGSPKGEQYF
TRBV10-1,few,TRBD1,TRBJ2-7,TGCGCCAGCAGTGAGTCGGGACAGAGCTACGAGCAGTACTTC,CASSESGQSYEQYF
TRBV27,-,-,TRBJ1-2,TGTGCCAGCAGCCCTCTTCGTGCGGACTATGGCTACACCTTC,CASSPLRADYGYTF
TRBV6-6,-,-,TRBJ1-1,TGTGCCAGCAGCCACACTCCCGGCCCGAACACTGAAGCTTTCTTT,CASSHTPGPNTEAFF
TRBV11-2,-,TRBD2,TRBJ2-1,TGTGCCAGCAGCTTAGTTCGGACTAGCGGCTCCTACAATGAGCAGTTCTTC,CASSLVRTSGSYNEQFF
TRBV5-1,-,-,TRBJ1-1,TGCGCCAGCAGCTTGGAGTGGACGAACACTGAGGCTTTCTTT,CASSLEWTNTEAFF
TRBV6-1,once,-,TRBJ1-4,TGTGCCAGCACGGGAGGTCTGAATCCGTTTTTT,CASTGGLNPFF
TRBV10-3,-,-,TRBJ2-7,TGTGCCATCAGTAGTAGCTCCTACGAGCAGTACTTC,CAISSSSYEQYF
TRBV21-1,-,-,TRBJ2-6,TGTGCCAGCATACAACAAAGTCGGGCCAACGTCCTGACTTTC,CASIQQSRANVLTF
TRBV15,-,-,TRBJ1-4,TGTGCCACCAGCAGCGGACTTTTGGGGGCCTCTAATGAAAAACTGTTTTTT,CATSSGLLGASNEKLFF
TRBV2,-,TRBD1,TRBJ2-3,TGTGCCAGCAGGGGGACAGTTCCGAGGGATACGCAGTATTTT,CASRGTVPRDTQYF